Below, 20 T cell receptor beta chains from the same sample are listed, as sequenced in a study of neoadjuvant anti-PD-1 for oral cavity cancer. Data came from immunoSEQ multiplex PCR; TCRdb stores just in-frame clones and leaves some out. The sample includes roughly 13,000 clones, roughly 82% of them seen just once. Time point meaning: after neoadjuvant nivolumab, at surgical resection. Sample: PBMCs, taken after nivolumab (anti-PD-1) treatment. Receptors were obtained from a person aged 35 to 85 with oral cavity squamous cell carcinoma.

This clone came up a few times. The chain is built from TRBV10-3 and TRBJ2-2; 7 bases agree with TRBD1. In germline, CDR1 is ENHRY, CDR2 SYGVKD. V lost 6 bases and J lost 5; bases outside the gene matches: 6. This CDR3 spans 14 amino acids. The CDR3 is CAIRTGRNTGELFF. CDR3 DNA sequence: TGTGCCATCAGGACAGGGCGAAATACCGGGGAGCTGTTTTTT.

CDR3 region: CASSLGRGVYHEQFF. In DNA, the CDR3 is TGTGCCAGCAGCTTAGGCAGGGGTGTTTACCATGAGCAGTTCTTC. The chain carries TRBV11-3 and TRBJ2-1; weak D call: TRBD1 (6 bases). The CDR3 has 15 amino acids. Deletions cut 1 base from V and 8 bases from J, with 15 bases between. Germline V gene sequence: CDR1 SGHNT, CDR2 YENEEA.

V and J are TRBV28 and TRBJ2-1; D is perhaps TRBD1 (6 bases). This CDR3 region has 13 residues. Germline V CDR1 and CDR2: MDHEN, SYDVKM. V lost 3 bases and J 4 bases, leaving 7 bases between the germline ends. CDR3 amino acids: CASSLDSYNEQFF. The CDR3 coding sequence is TGTGCCAGCAGTTTGGACAGTTACAATGAGCAGTTCTTC. The variable domain in full, completed from reference TRBV28 and TRBJ2-1, reads DVKVTQSSRYLVKRTGEKVFLECVQDMDHENMFWYRQDPGLGLRLIYFSYDVKMKEKGDIPEGYSVSREKKERFSLILESASTNQTSMYLCASSLDSYNEQFFGPGTRLTVL.

The genes are TRBV30 and TRBJ2-7, with TRBD2 matching 7 bases. The trim removed 5 bases at V and 3 bases at J, leaving 13 bases unmatched. This CDR3 has 15 residues. From germline, CDR1 is GTSNPN and CDR2 SVGIG (reference sequence). The CDR3 region is CAWGPSGIPFYEQYF. Here the CDR3 DNA reads TGTGCCTGGGGTCCCAGCGGGATCCCCTTCTACGAGCAGTACTTC.

V and J are TRBV4-1 and TRBJ1-2, with no clear D. The germline gives CDR1 MGHRA, CDR2 YSYEKL. V was cut by 1 base and J by 1 base, with 7 bases left in between. The CDR3 runs to 14 residues. The DNA of the CDR3 is TGCGCCAGCAGCCAAGGTCGGTATAACTATGGCTACACCTTC. This encodes CASSQGRYNYGYTF.

This clone appeared once. The V call is TRBV30, the J call TRBJ2-7; D remains ambiguous. CDR1 and CDR2 (germline): GTSNPN, SVGIG (reference sequence). V was shortened by 5 bases and J by 3 bases, with 8 bases between the two germline ends. The CDR3 covers 11 residues. The CDR3 nucleotides are TGTGCCTGGGGCAGAAACTACGAGCAGTACTTC. Its translation: CAWGRNYEQYF.

Only a few counts were recorded for this clone. The chain combines TRBV16 with TRBJ2-7; 7 bases agree with TRBD2. V gave up 5 bases and J gave up 3 bases; unmatched junction bases: 13. CDR1 is KGHSY, CDR2 FQNENV, per germline. The CDR3 loop spans 16 amino acids. The CDR3 spells CASSYLGGGSLYEQYF. In nucleotides, the CDR3 is TGTGCCAGCAGCTATCTTGGGGGGGGATCCCTCTACGAGCAGTACTTC.

The V gene is TRBV21-1, the J gene TRBJ1-5. TRBV21-1 constitutes a pseudogene. The CDR3 consists of 17 residues. The CDR3 loop reads CASSKAMGDYSNQPQHF. The CDR3 coding sequence is TGTGCCAGCAGCAAAGCTATGGGAGATTATAGCAATCAGCCCCAGCATTTT.

The chain has TRBV30 and TRBJ1-4, with 10 nucleotides matching TRBD1. CDR3 length: 14 residues. Germline CDR1 GTSNPN, CDR2 SVGIG (reference sequence). Losses at the gene ends were 4 bases for V and 7 bases for J; bases not matched to a gene: 6. This CDR3 reads CAWNAGTGVEKLFF. Written as DNA, the CDR3 is TGTGCCTGGAATGCCGGGACAGGGGTTGAAAAACTGTTTTTT.

This clone was seen a handful of times. V gene TRBV20-1 combines with J gene TRBJ1-2, with a possible D match to TRBD1 (6 bases). Germline loops: CDR1 DFQATT, CDR2 SNEGSKA (reference sequence). Trimming took 6 bases from V and 7 from J, leaving 9 bases between them. The CDR3 loop spans 10 amino acids. The CDR3 DNA is TGCAGTGCACACAGGGTTGGCTACACCTTC. It is translated as CSAHRVGYTF.

The rearrangement uses TRBV27 and TRBJ2-1; D perhaps matches TRBD2 (5 bases). Trimming stripped 2 bases from V and 6 bases from J, with 14 bases between. Per germline, CDR1 MNHEY and CDR2 SMNVEV (reference sequence). The CDR3 is 15 amino acids. CDR3 region: CASSLVVGAINEQFF. For the CDR3, the DNA is TGTGCCAGCAGTTTAGTTGTGGGAGCAATCAATGAGCAGTTCTTC.

The rearrangement links TRBV15 to TRBJ1-5, with a possible D match to TRBD1 (5 bases). The V gene lost 6 bases and the J gene lost 2 bases, with 17 bases spanning the gap. Germline CDR1 LNHNV, CDR2 YYDKDF (reference sequence). The CDR3 has 16 amino acids. In DNA form, the CDR3 reads TGTGCCACCAGTTCTCCGTGGGGAGGGGGCAATCAGCCCCAGCATTTT. It codes for CATSSPWGGGNQPQHF. The variable domain in full, with the rest retrieved from reference TRBV15 and TRBJ1-5, is DAMVIQNPRYQVTQFGKPVTLSCSQTLNHNVMYWYQQKSSQAPKLLFHYYDKDFNNEADTPDNFQSRRPNTSFCFLDIRSPGLGDTAMYLCATSSPWGGGNQPQHFGDGTRLSIL.

This clone was counted only a few times. The chain employs TRBV6-6 and TRBJ1-2; D gene unclear. V was pared by 0 bases and J by 4 bases, with 9 bases between. The CDR3 runs 14 residues. Per the germline V gene, CDR1 is MNHNY and CDR2 is SVGAGI (reference sequence). The CDR3 DNA reads as TGTGCCAGCAGTTACTCCACCGTTGCCTATGGCTACACCTTC. Its protein product is CASSYSTVAYGYTF.

The V call is TRBV9, the J call TRBJ2-1; D may match TRBD1 or TRBD2 (6 bases each). With 0 bases removed from V and 1 base from J, the gap between germline ends came to 11 bases. The CDR3 contains 16 residues. CDR1 and CDR2 (germline): SGDLS, YYNGEE. CDR3 DNA: TGTGCCAGCAGCGTAGGTGGGGGGCCTTCCTACAATGAGCAGTTCTTC. It is translated as CASSVGGGPSYNEQFF.

The J gene is TRBJ2-3, the V gene TRBV27, with D possibly TRBD1 on 5 matching bases. This CDR3 is built from 14 residues. The ends were cut back, 5 bases at V and 4 bases at J, with 13 bases in the middle. Germline values: CDR1 MNHEY, CDR2 SMNVEV (reference sequence). The CDR3 nucleotides are TGTGCCAGCAGTCTGGACATAAGTTCAGATACGCAGTATTTT. It yields the protein CASSLDISSDTQYF.

The chain combines TRBV7-9 with TRBJ2-3; D ambiguous. CDR1 and CDR2 from the germline V gene are SEHNR and FQNEAQ (reference sequence). The CDR3 covers 12 residues. V shed 3 bases and J shed 7 bases, with 8 bases lying between them. The CDR3 is CASSFSENTQYF. As DNA, the CDR3 is TGTGCCAGCAGCTTTAGTGAGAATACGCAGTATTTT. Supplemented by reference TRBV7-9 and TRBJ2-3, the full variable domain reads DTGVSQNPRHKITKRGQNVTFRCDPISEHNRLYWYRQTLGQGPEFLTYFQNEAQLEKSRLLSDRFSAERPKGSFSTLEIQRTEQGDSAMYLCASSFSENTQYFGPGTRLTVL.

This clone occurred a few times. The rearrangement links TRBV2 to TRBJ2-1; no reliable D call. The CDR3 is made up of 13 amino acids. V gave up 10 bases and J gave up 6 bases, with 16 bases separating them. The germline V gene encodes CDR1 SNHLY and CDR2 FYNNEI. CDR3: CATIQDTPNEQFF. DNA for the CDR3: TGTGCCACCATACAAGATACCCCCAATGAGCAGTTCTTC.

The chain couples TRBV7-2 to TRBJ2-1; unclear D gene. The CDR3 is made up of 16 amino acids. CDR1 is SGHTA, CDR2 FQGNSA, per germline. V lost 2 bases and J 2 bases, leaving 13 bases between the germline ends. Here the CDR3 DNA reads TGTGCCAGCAGCTTATCGGATACTTATACCTACAATGAGCAGTTCTTC. It codes for CASSLSDTYTYNEQFF.

The V and J genes are TRBV6-4 and TRBJ2-2, with TRBD1 as a possible D gene (5 bases). CDR1 is MRHNA and CDR2 is SNTAGT in the germline V gene. Trimming stripped 6 bases from V and 5 bases from J, with 10 bases between. The CDR3 sequence is 13 residues long. CDR3 loop: CASRKGWTGELFF. In nucleotides, the CDR3 is TGTGCCAGCAGAAAGGGGTGGACCGGGGAGCTGTTTTTT.

This chain uses TRBV19 with TRBJ2-7; 12 bases agree with TRBD2. From germline, CDR1 is LNHDA and CDR2 SQIVND (reference sequence). The V and J ends lost 5 bases and 2 bases, in that order; junction bases with no gene match: 4. This CDR3 contains 15 residues. The CDR3 region is CASSPTSGGTYEQYF. The CDR3 DNA sequence: TGTGCCAGTAGTCCGACTAGCGGGGGTACCTACGAGCAGTACTTC.